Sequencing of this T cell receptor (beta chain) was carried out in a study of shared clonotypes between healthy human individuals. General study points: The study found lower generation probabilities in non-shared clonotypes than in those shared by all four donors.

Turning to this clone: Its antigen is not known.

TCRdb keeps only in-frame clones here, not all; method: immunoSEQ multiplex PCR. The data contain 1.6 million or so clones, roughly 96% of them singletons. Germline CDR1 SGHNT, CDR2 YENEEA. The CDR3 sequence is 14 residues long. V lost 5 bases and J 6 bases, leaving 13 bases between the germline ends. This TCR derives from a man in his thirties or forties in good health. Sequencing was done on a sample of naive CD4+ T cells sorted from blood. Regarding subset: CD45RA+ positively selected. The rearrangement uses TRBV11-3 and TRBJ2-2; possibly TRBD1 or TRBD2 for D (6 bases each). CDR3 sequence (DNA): TGTGCCAGCAGCGGGGGCGGGGAGGCCGGGGAGCTGTTTTTT. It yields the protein CASSGGGEAGELFF.